These 10 T cell receptor beta chains were sequenced from one sample in a study of blood T cell repertoires in COVID-19. TCRdb keeps only in-frame clones here, not all; method: immunoSEQ multiplex PCR. The table has some 120,000 clones, approximately 82% seen once; the top ten hold approximately 7.6%. What was sequenced was peripheral blood. These receptors originate from a man in his 70s with active or convalescent COVID-19.

The chain couples TRBV5-6 to TRBJ2-5; 9 nucleotides line up with TRBD2. This CDR3 spans 15 amino acids. Trimming removed 2 bases from V and 4 bases from J; junction bases left unmatched: 6. Germline V gives CDR1 SGHDT, CDR2 YYEEEE. CDR3 in amino acids: CASSLRQAGGETQYF. The CDR3, as DNA: TGTGCCAGCAGCTTACGTCAAGCGGGGGGAGAGACCCAGTACTTC.

This clone appeared a few times. This chain joins TRBV9 and TRBJ2-3, with D possibly TRBD2 on 6 matching bases. The CDR3 covers 17 residues. The germline V gene has CDR1 SGDLS and CDR2 YYNGEE. V lost 3 bases and J lost 3, with 20 bases in between. As DNA, the CDR3 is TGTGCCAGCAGCGCTGGGGCTAGCGTCTCGGGGACAGATACGCAGTATTTT. Protein sequence: CASSAGASVSGTDTQYF.

The chain recombines TRBV6-2 or TRBV6-3 with TRBJ2-7; TRBD1 is a possible D gene (5 bases). Germline V gives CDR1 MNHEY, CDR2 SVGEGT. V gave up 6 bases and J gave up 6 bases, with 18 bases separating them. CDR3 length equals 14 residues. The CDR3 loop is CASSAQSGLLEQYF. CDR3 DNA: TGTGCCAGCAGCGCCCAATCAGGGCTCCTCGAGCAGTACTTC.

The genes are TRBV6-5 and TRBJ1-4, with 10 positions matching TRBD1. The V gene's germline CDR1 is MNHEY and CDR2 SVGAGI. Unmatched junction bases numbered 1, after V lost 2 bases and J lost 4 bases. The CDR3 covers 15 residues. In nucleotides, the CDR3 is TGTGCCAGCAGTTACGGGACAGGGGTTAATGAAAAACTGTTTTTT. It encodes CASSYGTGVNEKLFF.

The chain couples TRBV3-1 (or the pseudogene TRBV3-2) to TRBJ2-1, with no clear D. With 2 bases removed from V and 2 bases from J, the gap between germline ends came to 7 bases. There are 14 residues in the CDR3. The germline V gene encodes CDR1 LGHDT and CDR2 YNNKEL (reference sequence). CDR3 amino acids: CASSQSTTYNEQFF. The CDR3 DNA reads as TGTGCCAGCAGCCAATCGACAACCTACAATGAGCAGTTCTTC.

The count of this clone is one. This sequence joins TRBV20-1 and TRBJ2-1; D is unclear. V was cut by 6 bases and J by 9 bases, with 9 bases left in between. Per the germline V gene, CDR1 is DFQATT and CDR2 is SNEGSKA (reference sequence). This CDR3 is 10 amino acids long. This chain's CDR3 is CSAYAIEQFF. CDR3 sequence (DNA): TGCAGTGCGTACGCTATTGAGCAGTTCTTC.

V usage is TRBV7-2 and J usage is TRBJ1-2; 10 bases match TRBD1. The CDR3 loop spans 16 amino acids. Trimming cost V 5 bases and J 4 bases; bases outside gene matches: 10. Germline V CDR1 and CDR2: SGHTA, FQGNSA. In DNA, the CDR3 is TGTGCCAGCAGCCGGGACAGGGGACGTGGTGGCTATGGCTACACCTTC. Protein sequence: CASSRDRGRGGYGYTF.

The rearrangement joins TRBV15 to TRBJ2-3; 13 bases are shared with TRBD2. Trimming removed 1 base from V and 5 bases from J; junction bases left unmatched: 3. The CDR3 covers 16 residues. In germline, CDR1 is LNHNV, CDR2 YYDKDF (reference sequence). CDR3 loop: CATSRGLAGGVDTQYF. CDR3 nucleotides: TGTGCCACCAGCAGAGGACTAGCGGGAGGAGTAGATACGCAGTATTTT.

The chain combines TRBV2 with TRBJ2-7; D is perhaps TRBD2 (5 bases). The CDR3 consists of 13 residues. Germline loops: CDR1 SNHLY, CDR2 FYNNEI. Deletions cut 5 bases from V and 2 bases from J, with 10 bases between. The CDR3 DNA sequence: TGTGCCAGCAGTAGCGCCGGGACCTACGAGCAGTACTTC. This gives the protein CASSSAGTYEQYF.

The chain recombines TRBV3-1 (or the pseudogene TRBV3-2) with TRBJ2-2; D remains ambiguous. This CDR3 spans 14 amino acids. CDR1 is LGHDT, CDR2 YNNKEL, per germline (reference sequence). Trimming cost V 3 bases and J 2 bases, with 7 bases left between them. In nucleotides, the CDR3 is TGTGCCAGCAGCCATAAGCGCAACACCGGGGAGCTGTTTTTT. It yields the protein CASSHKRNTGELFF.